This passage covers 2 T cell receptor beta chains from one sample sequenced in a study of T-cell reconstitution after alpha-beta-depleted transplantation in children. Unique molecular identifiers featured in how the TCRbeta library was prepared. TCRdb reprocessed the PCR reads via MiXCR and lists one record per CDR3 protein. The table includes about 500,000 distinct CDR3 sequences, about 33% detected once. The starting material was PBMCs from the stem cell graft donor, obtained from the stem cell graft. The receptors originated from a human donor who donated a stem cell graft to a child with aplastic anemia.

A few counts support this clonotype. This chain uses TRBV25-1 with TRBJ2-3; the match to TRBD2 covers 9 bases. The germline V gene encodes CDR1 MGHDK and CDR2 SYGVNS. Losses at the gene ends were 6 bases for V and 6 bases for J; bases not matched to a gene: 7. There are 14 residues in the CDR3. CDR3 in amino acids: CASRVAGVADTQYF. For the CDR3, the DNA is TGTGCCAGCAGAGTAGCGGGAGTGGCGGATACGCAGTATTTT.

The rearrangement links TRBV12-3 or TRBV12-4 to TRBJ2-1, with a possible D match to TRBD2 (5 bases). The V and J ends lost 3 bases and 9 bases respectively, with 12 bases between them. The CDR3 runs 13 residues. Here the CDR3 reads CASSLGSLGEQFF. The CDR3, as DNA: TGTGCCAGCAGTTTGGGGAGCCTCGGTGAGCAGTTCTTC.